This T cell receptor beta chain came from a study of OX40 agonist ivuxolimab in advanced cancers. Study background: The eligibility criteria allowed prior anti-PD-1, anti-PD-L1 or anti-CTLA-4 therapy, and 30% to 40% had some. Findings and limits, study-wide: Individuals who were partial responders at 0.1-3.0 mg/kg had clonal expansion that ranked among the lowest.

The assay was immunoSEQ multiplex PCR, and TCRdb's table has in-frame clones only and misses some. The sample comprises under 85,000 clones, more than 75% of which are singletons, and around 0.7% rests with the top ten. Germline CDR1 and CDR2: SGHVS and FQNEAQ. The CDR3 totals 13 residues. The V and J ends lost 5 bases and 5 bases respectively, with 10 bases between them. In the case of this clone: Its antigen is unidentified.

This sequence originates from an adult with an advanced solid tumor such as melanoma, head and neck, liver or kidney cancer. The chain uses TRBV7-8 and TRBJ1-3, with unresolved D. This sample comprised CD4+ or CD8+ T cells sorted from blood, obtained in a trial of the OX40 agonist ivuxolimab. The CDR3 coding sequence is TGTGCCAGCAGCGCAGCAGGTCGAAACACCATATATTTT. Encoded protein: CASSAAGRNTIYF.